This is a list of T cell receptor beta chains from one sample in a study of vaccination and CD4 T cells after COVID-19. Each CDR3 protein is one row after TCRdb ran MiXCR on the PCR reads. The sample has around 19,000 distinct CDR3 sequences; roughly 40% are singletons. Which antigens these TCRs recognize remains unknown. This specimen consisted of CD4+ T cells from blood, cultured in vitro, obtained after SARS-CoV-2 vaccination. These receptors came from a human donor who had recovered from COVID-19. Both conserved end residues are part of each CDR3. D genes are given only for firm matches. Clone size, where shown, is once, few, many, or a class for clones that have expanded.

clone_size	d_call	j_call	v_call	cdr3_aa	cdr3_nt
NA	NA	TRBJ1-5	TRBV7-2	CASSLEGGNQPQHF	TGTGCCAGCAGCTTAGAGGGTGGCAATCAGCCCCAGCATTTT
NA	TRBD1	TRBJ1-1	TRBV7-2	CASSSEQGALRGAFF	TGTGCCAGCAGCTCGGAACAGGGGGCCCTTAGGGGAGCTTTCTTT
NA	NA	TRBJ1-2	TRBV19	CASSINTRYGYTF	TGTGCCAGTAGTATAAACACCCGCTATGGCTACACCTTC
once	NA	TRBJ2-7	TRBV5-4	CASSLGGNSYEQYF	TGTGCCAGCAGCTTGGGCGGAAACTCCTACGAGCAGTACTTC
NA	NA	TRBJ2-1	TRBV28	CASQVGSYNEEFF	TGTGCCAGCCAGGTGGGGTCCTACAATGAGGAGTTCTTC
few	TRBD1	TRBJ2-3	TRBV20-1	CSAGGDRGRPDTQYF	TGCAGTGCTGGAGGGGACAGGGGGCGCCCAGATACGCAGTATTTT
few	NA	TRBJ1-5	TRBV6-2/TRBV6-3	CASKRPLSAQHF	TGTGCCAGCAAGAGGCCCCTAAGTGCCCAGCATTTT
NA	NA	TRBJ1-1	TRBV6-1	CASSRDPNTEAFF	TGTGCCAGCAGTAGGGACCCGAACACTGAAGCTTTCTTT
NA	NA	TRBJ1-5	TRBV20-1	CSARDSFRGSQPQHF	TGCAGTGCTAGAGATTCGTTTCGGGGGTCTCAGCCCCAGCATTTT
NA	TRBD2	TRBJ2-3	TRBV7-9	CASSRLAGGFSTQYF	TGTGCCAGCAGCAGACTAGCGGGGGGGTTTTCTACGCAGTATTTT
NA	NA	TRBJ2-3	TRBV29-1	CSVETASSDTQYF	TGCAGCGTTGAGACGGCTAGCTCTGATACGCAGTATTTT
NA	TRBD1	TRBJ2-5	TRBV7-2	CASSQDRGRRETQYF	TGTGCCAGCAGCCAGGACAGGGGGCGCAGGGAGACCCAGTACTTC
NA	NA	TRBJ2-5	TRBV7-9	CASSLLTGETQYF	TGTGCCAGCAGCTTATTGACGGGTGAGACCCAGTACTTC
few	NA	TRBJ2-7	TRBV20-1	CSASPPSGGQSYEQYF	TGCAGTGCGTCACCGCCCTCTGGCGGGCAATCCTACGAGCAGTACTTC
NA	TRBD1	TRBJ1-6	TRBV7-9	CASSLGGTGAPLHF	TGTGCCAGCAGCTTAGGGGGGACAGGGGCACCCCTCCACTTT
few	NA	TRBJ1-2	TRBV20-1	CSARDLLGNGYTF	TGCAGTGCTAGAGATTTACTAGGGAATGGCTACACCTTC
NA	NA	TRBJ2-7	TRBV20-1	CSAGVMDEQYF	TGCAGTGCTGGAGTCATGGACGAGCAGTACTTC
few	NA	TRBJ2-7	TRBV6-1	CAGGDTGLTTDEQYF	TGTGCCGGCGGGGACACGGGGCTAACCACCGACGAGCAGTACTTC
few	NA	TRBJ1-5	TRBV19	CASSITHNQPQHF	TGTGCCAGTAGTATTACCCACAATCAGCCCCAGCATTTT
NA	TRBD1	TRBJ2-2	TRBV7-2	CASSSGTGETGELFF	TGTGCCAGCAGTTCCGGGACAGGGGAGACCGGGGAGCTGTTTTTT
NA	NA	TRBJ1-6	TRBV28	CASSLPAGDGSPLHF	TGTGCCAGCAGTTTACCGGCAGGGGATGGTTCACCCCTCCACTTT
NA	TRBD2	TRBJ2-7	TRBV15	CATSPGLAGYYEQYF	TGTGCCACCAGCCCGGGACTAGCGGGATACTACGAGCAGTACTTC
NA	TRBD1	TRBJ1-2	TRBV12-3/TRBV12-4	CASSRSGQGTDGYTF	TGTGCCAGCAGCCGAAGTGGACAGGGTACTGATGGCTACACCTTC
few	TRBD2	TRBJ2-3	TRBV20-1	CSAYSGGDTQYF	TGCAGTGCTTATAGCGGGGGCGATACGCAGTATTTT
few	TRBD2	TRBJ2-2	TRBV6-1	CASSMTSGWRTGELFF	TGTGCCAGCAGTATGACTAGCGGGTGGAGGACCGGGGAGCTGTTTTTT
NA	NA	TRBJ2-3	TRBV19	CASTLNGVDTDTQYF	TGTGCCAGTACCCTAAACGGGGTCGACACAGATACGCAGTATTTT
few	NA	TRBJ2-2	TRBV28	CASVRDTYTGELFF	TGTGCCAGCGTCCGGGACACTTACACCGGGGAGCTGTTTTTT
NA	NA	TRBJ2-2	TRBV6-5	CASSYGQANTGELFF	TGTGCCAGCAGTTACGGGCAGGCGAACACCGGGGAGCTGTTTTTT
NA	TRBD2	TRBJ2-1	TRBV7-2	CASSLAFSGGAAEQFF	TGTGCCAGCAGCTTAGCGTTTAGCGGGGGGGCGGCTGAGCAGTTCTTC
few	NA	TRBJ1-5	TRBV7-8	CASSLGSGRQPQHF	TGTGCCAGCAGCTTAGGGTCAGGGAGACAGCCCCAGCATTTT